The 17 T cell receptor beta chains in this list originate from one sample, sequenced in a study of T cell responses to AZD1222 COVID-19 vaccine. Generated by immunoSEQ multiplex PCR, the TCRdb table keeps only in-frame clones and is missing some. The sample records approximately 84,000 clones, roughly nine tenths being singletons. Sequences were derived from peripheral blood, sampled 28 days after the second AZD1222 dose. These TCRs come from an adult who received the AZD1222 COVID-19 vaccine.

CDR3 sequence (DNA): TGTGCCAGCAGGACTAGCGGGAGTCACGAGCAGTACTTC. Its protein product is CASRTSGSHEQYF. The chain couples TRBV2 to TRBJ2-7, with 12 bases fitting TRBD2. This CDR3 region has 13 residues. Germline V gene data show CDR1 as SNHLY and CDR2 as FYNNEI. The ends lost 6 bases at V and 5 bases at J; junction bases unmatched: 2.

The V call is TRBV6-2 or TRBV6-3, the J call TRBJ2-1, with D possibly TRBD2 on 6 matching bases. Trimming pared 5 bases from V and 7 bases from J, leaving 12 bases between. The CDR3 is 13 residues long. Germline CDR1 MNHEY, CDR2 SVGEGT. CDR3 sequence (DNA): TGTGCCAGCAGTCCGACTGGGGGGAATGAGCAGTTCTTC. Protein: CASSPTGGNEQFF.

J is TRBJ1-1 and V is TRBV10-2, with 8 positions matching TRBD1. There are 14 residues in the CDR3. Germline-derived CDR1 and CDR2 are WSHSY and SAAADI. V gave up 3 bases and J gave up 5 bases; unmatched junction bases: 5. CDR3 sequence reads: CASSEDRGLTEAFF. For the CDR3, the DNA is TGCGCCAGCAGTGAAGACAGGGGATTGACTGAAGCTTTCTTT.

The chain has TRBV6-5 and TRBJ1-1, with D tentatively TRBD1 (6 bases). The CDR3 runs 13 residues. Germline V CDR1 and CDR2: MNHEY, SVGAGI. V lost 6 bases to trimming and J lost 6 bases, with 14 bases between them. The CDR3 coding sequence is TGTGCCAGCAGCGAGGTTAGGGGGGCTGAAGCTTTCTTT. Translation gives CASSEVRGAEAFF.

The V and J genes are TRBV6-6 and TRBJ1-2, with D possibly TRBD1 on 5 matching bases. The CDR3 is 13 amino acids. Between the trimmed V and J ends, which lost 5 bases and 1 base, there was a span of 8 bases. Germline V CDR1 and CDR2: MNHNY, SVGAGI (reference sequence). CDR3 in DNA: TGTGCCAGCAGTCTACAGGATAACTATGGCTACACCTTC. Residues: CASSLQDNYGYTF.

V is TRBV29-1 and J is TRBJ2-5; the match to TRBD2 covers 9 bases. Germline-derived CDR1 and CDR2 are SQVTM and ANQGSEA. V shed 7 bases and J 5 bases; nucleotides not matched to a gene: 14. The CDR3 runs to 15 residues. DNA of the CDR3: TGCAGCGCTGAGGGGCGCGGGAGGGGATTCGAGACCCAGTACTTC. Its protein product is CSAEGRGRGFETQYF. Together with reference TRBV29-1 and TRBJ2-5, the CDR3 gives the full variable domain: SAVISQKPSRDICQRGTSLTIQCQVDSQVTMMFWYRQQPGQSLTLIATANQGSEATYESGFVIDKFPISRPNLTFSTLTVSNMSPEDSSIYLCSAEGRGRGFETQYFGPGTRLLVL.

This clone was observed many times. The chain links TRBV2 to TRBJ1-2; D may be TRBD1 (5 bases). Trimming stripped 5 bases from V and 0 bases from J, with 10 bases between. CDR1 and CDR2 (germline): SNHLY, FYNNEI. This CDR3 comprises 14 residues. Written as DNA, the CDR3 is TGTGCCAGCAGTCAAGACAGAACTAACTATGGCTACACCTTC. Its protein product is CASSQDRTNYGYTF.

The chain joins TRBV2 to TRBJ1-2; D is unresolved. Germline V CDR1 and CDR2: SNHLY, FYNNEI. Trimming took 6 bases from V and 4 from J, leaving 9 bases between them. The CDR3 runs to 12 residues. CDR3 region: CASRESPYGYTF. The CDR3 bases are TGTGCCAGCAGGGAAAGCCCCTATGGCTACACCTTC.

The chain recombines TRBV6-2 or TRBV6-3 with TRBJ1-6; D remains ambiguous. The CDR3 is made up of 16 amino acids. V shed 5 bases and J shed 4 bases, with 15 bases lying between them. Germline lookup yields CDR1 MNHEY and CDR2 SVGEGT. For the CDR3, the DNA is TGTGCCAGCAGTATTCGGACGGAGTCATATAATTCACCCCTCCACTTT. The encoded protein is CASSIRTESYNSPLHF.

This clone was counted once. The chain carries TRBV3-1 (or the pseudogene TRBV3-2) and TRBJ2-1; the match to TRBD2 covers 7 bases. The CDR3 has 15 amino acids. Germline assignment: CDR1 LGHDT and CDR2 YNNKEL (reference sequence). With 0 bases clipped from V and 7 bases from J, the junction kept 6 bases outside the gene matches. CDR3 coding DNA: TGTGCCAGCAGCCAAGATCGTAATAGCGGGAATGAGCAGTTCTTC. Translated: CASSQDRNSGNEQFF.

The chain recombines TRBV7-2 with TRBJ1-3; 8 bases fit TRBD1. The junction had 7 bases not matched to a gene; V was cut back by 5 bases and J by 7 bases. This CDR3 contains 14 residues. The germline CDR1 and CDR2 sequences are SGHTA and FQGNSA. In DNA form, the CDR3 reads TGTGCCAGCAGCCAATCAGGGGGCTGGAACACCATATATTTT. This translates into CASSQSGGWNTIYF.

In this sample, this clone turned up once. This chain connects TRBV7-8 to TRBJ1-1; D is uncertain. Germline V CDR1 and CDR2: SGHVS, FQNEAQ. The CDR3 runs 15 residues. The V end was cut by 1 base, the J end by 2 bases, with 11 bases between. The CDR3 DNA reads TGTGCCAGCAGCTTAGAGGTTTGGGGAAACACTGAAGCTTTCTTT. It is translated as CASSLEVWGNTEAFF.

The CDR3 region has the DNA TGTGCCAGCAGTTTATTGCCCAGGACTGGCGGCTACACCTTC. Translation gives CASSLLPRTGGYTF. The chain is built from TRBV27 and TRBJ1-2; D uncertain. Trimming removed 1 base at V and 8 bases at J, with 14 bases between. The CDR3 sequence is 14 residues long. Germline values: CDR1 MNHEY, CDR2 SMNVEV (reference sequence).

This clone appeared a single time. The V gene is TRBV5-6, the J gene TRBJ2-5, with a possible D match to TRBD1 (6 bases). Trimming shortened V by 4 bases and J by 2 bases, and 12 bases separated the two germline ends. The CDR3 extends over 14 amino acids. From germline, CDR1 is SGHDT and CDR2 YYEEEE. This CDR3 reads CASSRQASQETQYF. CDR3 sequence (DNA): TGTGCCAGCAGCCGACAGGCCTCTCAAGAGACCCAGTACTTC.

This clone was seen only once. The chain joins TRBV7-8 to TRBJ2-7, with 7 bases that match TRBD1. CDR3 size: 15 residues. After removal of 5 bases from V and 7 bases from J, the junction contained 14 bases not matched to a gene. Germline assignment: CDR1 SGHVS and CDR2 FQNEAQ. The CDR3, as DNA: TGTGCCAGCAGCCCCCCACGGGACAGACCGCAGGAGCAGTACTTC. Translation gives CASSPPRDRPQEQYF. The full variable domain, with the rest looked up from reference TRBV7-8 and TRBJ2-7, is GAGVSQSPRYKVAKRGQDVALRCDPISGHVSLFWYQQALGQGPEFLTYFQNEAQLDKSGLPSDRFFAERPEGSVSTLKIQRTQQEDSAVYLCASSPPRDRPQEQYFGPGTRLTVT.

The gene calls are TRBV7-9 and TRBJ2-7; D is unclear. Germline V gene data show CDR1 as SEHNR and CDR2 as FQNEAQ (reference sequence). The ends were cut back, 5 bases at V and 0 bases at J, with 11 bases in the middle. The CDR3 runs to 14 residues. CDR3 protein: CASSRPQISYEQYF. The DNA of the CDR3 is TGTGCCAGCAGCCGACCTCAGATCTCCTACGAGCAGTACTTC.

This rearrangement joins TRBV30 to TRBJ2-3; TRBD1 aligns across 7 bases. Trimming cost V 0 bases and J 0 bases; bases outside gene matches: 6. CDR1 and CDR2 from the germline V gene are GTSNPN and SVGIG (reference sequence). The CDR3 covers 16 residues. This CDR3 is CAWSVDRVTSTDTQYF. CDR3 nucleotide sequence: TGTGCCTGGAGTGTCGACAGGGTAACTAGCACAGATACGCAGTATTTT.